Listed below are T cell receptor beta chains from one sample, sequenced in a study of T cells in Graves' hyperthyroidism and ophthalmopathy. In TCRdb, the multiplex PCR reads were re-called with MiXCR into one record per CDR3 protein. This table has 400,000 or so distinct CDR3 sequences, about an eighth appearing once. Sample: blood. These receptors came from a man aged 45-65 years with Graves' ophthalmopathy. CDR3s leave out the opening cysteine and the closing phenylalanine or tryptophan.

length	J	V	CDR3
14	TRBJ1-6	TRBV14	ASSQVGNGYNSPLH
11	TRBJ2-7	TRBV24-1	ATSDLPGGEQY
12	TRBJ1-1	TRBV6-1	ASSETGGRTEAF
12	TRBJ2-4	TRBV20-1	SAKRDGAKNIQY
13	TRBJ2-1	TRBV19	ASSTYRGAYNEQF
15	TRBJ2-3	TRBV20-1	SARGYYRETSTDTQY
16	TRBJ1-5	TRBV19	ASSITGLNFLGNQPQH
11	TRBJ1-6	TRBV9	ASGREHNSPLH
14	TRBJ2-2	TRBV28	ASSLPSGTITGELF
14	TRBJ1-2	TRBV30	AWRQGTLRLFGGYT
9	TRBJ2-1	TRBV10-2	ASTLGPEQF
11	TRBJ2-3	TRBV7-2	ASSPAVGHTQY
14	TRBJ2-5	TRBV2	ASSEARSGLTETQY
13	TRBJ2-7	TRBV24-1	ATSDPRTGGNEQY
13	TRBJ1-4	TRBV5-4	ASSRRQSSGEKLF